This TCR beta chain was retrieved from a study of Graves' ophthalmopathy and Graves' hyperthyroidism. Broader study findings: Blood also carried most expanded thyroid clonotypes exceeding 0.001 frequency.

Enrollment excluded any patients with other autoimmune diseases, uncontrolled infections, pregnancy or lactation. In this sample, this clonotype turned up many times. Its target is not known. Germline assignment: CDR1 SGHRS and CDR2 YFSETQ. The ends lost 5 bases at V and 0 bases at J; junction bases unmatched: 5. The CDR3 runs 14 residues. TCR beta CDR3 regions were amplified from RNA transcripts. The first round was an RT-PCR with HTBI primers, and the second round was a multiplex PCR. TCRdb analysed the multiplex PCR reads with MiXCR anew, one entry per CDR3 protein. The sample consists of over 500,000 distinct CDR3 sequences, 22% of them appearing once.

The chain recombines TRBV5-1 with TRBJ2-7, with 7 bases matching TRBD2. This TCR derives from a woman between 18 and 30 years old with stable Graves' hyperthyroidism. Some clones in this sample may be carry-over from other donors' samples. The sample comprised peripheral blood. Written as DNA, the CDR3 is TGCGCCAGCAGATATGGCGGGAGCTCCTACGAGCAGTACTTC. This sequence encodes CASRYGGSSYEQYF.